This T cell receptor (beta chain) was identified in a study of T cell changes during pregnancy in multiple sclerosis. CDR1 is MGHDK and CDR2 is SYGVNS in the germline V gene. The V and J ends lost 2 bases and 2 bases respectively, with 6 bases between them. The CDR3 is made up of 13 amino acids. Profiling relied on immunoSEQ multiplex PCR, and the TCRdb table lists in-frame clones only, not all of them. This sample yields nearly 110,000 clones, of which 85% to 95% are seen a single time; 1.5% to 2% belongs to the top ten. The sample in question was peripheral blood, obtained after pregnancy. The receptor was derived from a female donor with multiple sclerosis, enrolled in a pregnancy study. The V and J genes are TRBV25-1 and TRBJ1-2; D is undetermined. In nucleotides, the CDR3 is TGTGCCAGCAGTGAACCGGGAAACTATGGCTACACCTTC. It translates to CASSEPGNYGYTF.